The clone carrying this TCR beta chain was seen only a few times. TCRdb's copy holds only in-frame clones and misses some; the assay was immunoSEQ multiplex PCR. The sample has 130,000 or so clones; more than 70% are singletons. The sample comes from a study of blood T cell repertoires in COVID-19. Germline V gene data show CDR1 as SGHTA and CDR2 as FQGNSA. The length of the CDR3 is 16 residues. Trimming removed 1 base from V and 6 bases from J, with 16 bases in between. This chain joins TRBV7-2 and TRBJ1-5; D is perhaps TRBD1 (5 bases). This receptor was obtained from a man in his fifties or sixties with acute or convalescent COVID-19. The sample comprised peripheral blood. CDR3: CASSLDVSRQGQPQHF. The CDR3 DNA is TGTGCCAGCAGCTTAGATGTATCACGCCAGGGTCAGCCCCAGCATTTT.